This T cell receptor beta chain comes out of a study of blood T cell repertoires in COVID-19. Study-wide context: Specimens from acute and convalescent COVID-19 originated in the United States, Italy and Spain. T cells, B-cell-depleted T cells, or PBMCs provided the cDNA or gDNA that served as material.

Trimming at V came to 6 bases and at J to 7 bases, leaving 10 bases not matched to a gene. Germline CDR1 MDHEN, CDR2 SYDVKM. The CDR3 length is 16 residues. The data were produced by immunoSEQ multiplex PCR, yet TCRdb's version contains in-frame clones alone and is incomplete. Of about 110,000 clones in the sample, just under 90% were seen once. The clonotype originates from a human donor in a cohort sampled during active COVID-19. The sample consisted of peripheral blood. The chain uses TRBV28 and TRBJ2-1, with 12 nucleotides matching TRBD1. The CDR3 protein is CASRGGPGQGANEQFF. The CDR3 nucleotides read TGTGCCAGCAGGGGTGGCCCGGGACAGGGGGCAAATGAGCAGTTCTTC.